The 30 T cell receptor beta chains presented below share a single source sample, sequenced in a study of cytomegalovirus exposure and HLA in healthy donors. PCR amplification relied on 60 Vbeta primers (plus 13 Jbeta primers). Repertoires were generated with immunoSEQ multiplex PCR, while TCRdb's copy carries only in-frame clones and drops some. The sample contains over 150,000 clones, 65% to 80% of which appear only once. Sample: PBMCs. The receptors here all came from a man younger than 35 in good health and CMV-seronegative.

CDR3 sequence reads: CASSVTGTPGELFF. In DNA, the CDR3 is TGTGCCAGCAGTGTCACCGGGACACCGGGGGAGCTGTTTTTT. The V and J genes are TRBV6-4 and TRBJ2-2; a weak D match, TRBD1 (6 bases). CDR1 and CDR2 from the germline V gene are MRHNA and SNTAGT. The CDR3 runs to 14 residues. V lost 4 bases and J 8 bases, leaving 14 bases between the germline ends.

The chain is built from TRBV6-5 and TRBJ2-1, with 7 bases identical to TRBD2. The CDR3 contains 16 residues. J lost 2 bases, V lost 2 bases, and 6 bases had no gene match. The germline V gene encodes CDR1 MNHEY and CDR2 SVGAGI. CDR3 sequence reads: CASSYLAGEPYNEQFF. The CDR3 coding sequence is TGTGCCAGCAGTTACCTCGCGGGGGAACCCTACAATGAGCAGTTCTTC.

This clone was detected only once. The rearrangement joins TRBV30 to TRBJ2-7; D might be TRBD2 (5 bases). This CDR3 spans 17 amino acids. The germline V gene has CDR1 GTSNPN and CDR2 SVGIG (reference sequence). The V gene lost 0 bases and the J gene lost 0 bases, with 18 bases spanning the gap. The CDR3 region has the DNA TGTGCCTGGAGTGTACCTCGGGGAGCGGACGACTCCTACGAGCAGTACTTC. It codes for CAWSVPRGADDSYEQYF.

V and J are TRBV2 and TRBJ1-4; D call uncertain. The CDR3 is made up of 12 amino acids. CDR1 and CDR2 (germline): SNHLY, FYNNEI. V lost 6 bases to trimming and J lost 7 bases, with 9 bases between them. CDR3 DNA: TGTGCCAGCAGCAACGGCGGTGAAAAACTGTTTTTT. Its protein product is CASSNGGEKLFF.

V gene TRBV7-2 combines with J gene TRBJ1-2; 7 nucleotides agree with TRBD1. The germline gives CDR1 SGHTA, CDR2 FQGNSA. The CDR3 consists of 14 residues. V lost 6 bases, J lost 8 bases, and 12 bases stayed unmatched. CDR3 DNA: TGTGCCAGCAGTTCTTACGACAGGGTGGGGGGCTACACCTTC. Its translation is CASSSYDRVGGYTF.

This sequence joins TRBV15 and TRBJ2-2; 8 positions agree with TRBD1. The CDR3 length is 13 residues. J gave up 6 bases and V 8 bases, and 5 bases lay outside the gene matches. Germline loops: CDR1 LNHNV, CDR2 YYDKDF (reference sequence). The CDR3 spells CATATGVPGELFF. The DNA for the CDR3 is TGTGCCACCGCGACAGGGGTGCCCGGGGAGCTGTTTTTT.

This clone has just one count. This chain connects TRBV27 to TRBJ1-1; TRBD1 might be the D (5 bases). The CDR3 runs to 15 residues. V was cut by 1 base and J by 9 bases, with 18 bases left in between. The germline V gene encodes CDR1 MNHEY and CDR2 SMNVEV (reference sequence). Written as DNA, the CDR3 is TGTGCCAGCAGTTTATTCCGGGGCGGGGTTCTTCAAGCTTTCTTT. Its protein is CASSLFRGGVLQAFF.

This chain joins TRBV5-1 and TRBJ2-7; weak D call: TRBD1 (5 bases). The CDR3 contains 13 residues. Germline V CDR1 and CDR2: SGHRS, YFSETQ. The V end lost 4 bases, the J end lost 0 bases, and 8 bases lay between the germline ends. The CDR3 sequence is CASSPDISYEQYF. The CDR3 region has the DNA TGCGCCAGCAGCCCGGACATCTCCTACGAGCAGTACTTC. The full variable domain, rest sourced from reference TRBV5-1 and TRBJ2-7, is KAGVTQTPRYLIKTRGQQVTLSCSPISGHRSVSWYQQTPGQGLQFLFEYFSETQRNKGNFPGRFSGRQFSNSRSEMNVSTLELGDSALYLCASSPDISYEQYFGPGTRLTVT.

This clone was detected only a few times. This chain connects TRBV7-9 to TRBJ2-7, with 7 bases aligning to TRBD1. Germline CDR1 is SEHNR and CDR2 is FQNEAQ (reference sequence). V trimming: 2 bases; J trimming: 3 bases; junction bases outside the gene matches: 7. The CDR3 contains 15 residues. The CDR3 nucleotides are TGTGCCAGCAGCTTATTACAGGGGCTCAACTACGAGCAGTACTTC. This translates into CASSLLQGLNYEQYF.

This clone was detected only a few times. The V gene is TRBV7-6, the J gene TRBJ1-4; D might be TRBD1 (5 bases). CDR1 and CDR2 from the germline V gene are SGHVS and FNYEAQ. V was clipped by 1 base and J by 4 bases, with 7 bases between them. This CDR3 has 14 amino acids. The CDR3 DNA sequence: TGTGCCAGCAGCTTAGAACAGGTTAATGAAAAACTGTTTTTT. This sequence encodes CASSLEQVNEKLFF.

V is TRBV11-3 and J is TRBJ2-2, with 11 bases matching TRBD1. CDR1 and CDR2 from the germline V gene are SGHNT and YENEEA. Trimming cost V 3 bases and J 7 bases; bases outside gene matches: 7. CDR3 length: 16 amino acids. CDR3 sequence: CASSFGTGGMGGELFF. The CDR3, as DNA: TGTGCCAGCAGCTTCGGGACAGGGGGTATGGGCGGGGAGCTGTTTTTT.

The chain uses TRBV11-2 and TRBJ2-5; 8 nucleotides match TRBD2. The CDR3 is made up of 19 amino acids. CDR1 is SGHAT, CDR2 FQNNGV, per germline. The V segment lost 3 bases and the J segment 2 bases; nucleotides outside the gene matches: 17. The CDR3 sequence: CASSFRGGQGYLIQETQYF. For the CDR3, the DNA is TGTGCCAGCAGCTTCCGGGGGGGGCAGGGCTACCTTATTCAAGAGACCCAGTACTTC.

This clone was observed a few times. This chain links TRBV14 with TRBJ1-2; D call uncertain. Trimming shortened V by 1 base and J by 6 bases, and 9 bases separated the two germline ends. Germline V gives CDR1 SGHDN, CDR2 FVKESK. CDR3 length equals 13 residues. CDR3 in DNA: TGTGCCAGCAGCCAAGCGGGAATACATGGCTACACCTTC. This encodes CASSQAGIHGYTF.

The chain carries TRBV7-2 and TRBJ2-3; TRBD2 matches 11 bases. The CDR3 has 19 amino acids. The V and J ends lost 0 bases and 2 bases, in that order; junction bases with no gene match: 10. Germline V gene lookup returns CDR1 SGHTA and CDR2 FQGNSA. DNA for the CDR3: TGTGCCAGCAGCTTAGCGCGGTCGGCTAGCGGGGGGATCACAGATACGCAGTATTTT. Translating gives CASSLARSASGGITDTQYF. Combining the CDR3 with reference TRBV7-2 and TRBJ2-3 gives the whole variable domain GAGVSQSPSNKVTEKGKDVELRCDPISGHTALYWYRQSLGQGLEFLIYFQGNSAPDKSGLPSDRFSAERTGGSVSTLTIQRTQQEDSAVYLCASSLARSASGGITDTQYFGPGTRLTVL.

The V gene is TRBV19, the J gene TRBJ1-1; a weak D match, TRBD1 (6 bases). CDR3 length equals 14 residues. V dropped 5 bases and J dropped 0 bases, with 10 bases sitting between them. CDR1 and CDR2 (germline): LNHDA, SQIVND (reference sequence). The DNA for the CDR3 is TGTGCCAGTAGTGTACAGGGTCTGAACACTGAAGCTTTCTTT. It translates to CASSVQGLNTEAFF.

This clone was observed a single time. V gene TRBV5-5 combines with J gene TRBJ1-4; 7 nucleotides match TRBD1. This CDR3 is 14 amino acids long. V gave up 5 bases and J gave up 4 bases; unmatched junction bases: 5. Germline CDR1 and CDR2: SGHKS and YYEKEE (reference sequence). The CDR3 region is CASRSGQLNEKLFF. The CDR3 DNA is TGTGCCAGCAGGTCGGGACAGCTTAATGAAAAACTGTTTTTT.

This sequence joins TRBV6-5 and TRBJ1-1; no firm D call. The V gene's germline CDR1 is MNHEY and CDR2 SVGAGI. The CDR3 loop spans 15 amino acids. Trimming stripped 8 bases from V and 0 bases from J, with 16 bases between. CDR3 loop: CASSGSFGLNTEAFF. The CDR3 nucleotides are TGTGCCAGCTCAGGTTCTTTCGGTTTGAACACTGAAGCTTTCTTT.

The V gene is TRBV7-6, the J gene TRBJ2-6; no definite D call. Trimming cost V 2 bases and J 0 bases, with 14 bases left between them. Germline V gives CDR1 SGHVS, CDR2 FNYEAQ. The length of the CDR3 is 18 residues. The CDR3 spells CASSLSPARSSGANVLTF. In DNA, the CDR3 is TGTGCCAGCAGCTTATCACCCGCGCGGAGCTCTGGGGCCAACGTCCTGACTTTC.

The chain uses TRBV29-1 and TRBJ1-5; tentatively, D is TRBD1 (6 bases). V lost 5 bases, J lost 7 bases, and 12 bases lay in between. This CDR3 is built from 12 residues. The germline V gene encodes CDR1 SQVTM and CDR2 ANQGSEA. The CDR3 reads CSVRTAGQPQHF. The CDR3, as DNA: TGCAGCGTTCGGACAGCCGGCCAGCCCCAGCATTTT.

The chain joins TRBV9 to TRBJ1-1, with a weak D call TRBD1 (5 bases). Germline loops: CDR1 SGDLS, CDR2 YYNGEE. CDR3 length: 14 amino acids. Deletions cut 0 bases from V and 5 bases from J, with 11 bases between. The CDR3 sequence: CASSVETPGTEAFF. DNA for the CDR3: TGTGCCAGCAGCGTAGAGACTCCAGGGACTGAAGCTTTCTTT.

This clone was picked up a small number of times. V and J are TRBV9 and TRBJ1-6; TRBD1 matches at 7 bases. The CDR3 extends over 22 amino acids. Germline trimming cut 4 bases from V and 0 bases from J; bases unmatched to any gene: 22. Germline V CDR1 and CDR2: SGDLS, YYNGEE. CDR3 residues: CASSIRRTGQVILSSYNSPLHF. The CDR3 DNA follows: TGTGCCAGCAGCATAAGACGAACTGGACAGGTTATTTTGAGCTCCTATAATTCACCCCTCCACTTT. Filled out from reference TRBV9 and TRBJ1-6, the complete variable domain reads DSGVTQTPKHLITATGQRVTLRCSPRSGDLSVYWYQQSLDQGLQFLIQYYNGEERAKGNILERFSAQQFPDLHSELNLSSLELGDSALYFCASSIRRTGQVILSSYNSPLHFGNGTRLTVT.

This clone has more than one count but fewer than ten. This chain joins TRBV7-2 and TRBJ2-1; perhaps TRBD2 as D (6 bases). The CDR3 has 15 amino acids. CDR1 and CDR2 from the germline V gene are SGHTA and FQGNSA. Trimming took 3 bases from V and 2 from J, leaving 11 bases between them. As DNA, the CDR3 is TGTGCCAGCAGCTTCGCGGGGACGGCCTACAATGAGCAGTTCTTC. Translated, it gives CASSFAGTAYNEQFF.

The chain combines TRBV7-7 with TRBJ2-2, with a tentative D call TRBD2 (6 bases). Deletions cut 1 base from V and 6 bases from J, with 12 bases between. This CDR3 region has 15 residues. Germline V gene lookup returns CDR1 SSHAT and CDR2 FNYEAQ (reference sequence). The CDR3, as DNA: TGTGCCAGCAGCTTAGACTCCTCGGGGGCCGGGGAGCTGTTTTTT. This codes for CASSLDSSGAGELFF. The variable domain in full, completed from reference TRBV7-7 and TRBJ2-2, reads GAGVSQSPRYKVTKRGQDVTLRCDPISSHATLYWYQQALGQGPEFLTYFNYEAQPDKSGLPSDRFSAERPEGSISTLTIQRTEQRDSAMYRCASSLDSSGAGELFFGEGSRLTVL.

This clone occurred a few times. The chain joins TRBV13 to TRBJ2-7, with 7 positions matching TRBD1. CDR1 and CDR2 (germline): PRHDT, FYEKMQ (reference sequence). J gave up 5 bases and V 2 bases, and 6 bases lay outside the gene matches. The CDR3 totals 14 residues. CDR3 in amino acids: CASSLNRGWNEQYF. CDR3 DNA: TGTGCCAGCAGCTTAAACAGGGGATGGAACGAGCAGTACTTC.

This clone was seen more than once but under ten times. V usage is TRBV4-3 and J usage is TRBJ1-2; 9 nucleotides agree with TRBD1. Trimming took 6 bases from V and 3 from J; bases not matched to a gene: 8. The germline V gene encodes CDR1 LGHNA and CDR2 YSLEER. The CDR3 extends over 15 amino acids. The CDR3 region is CASSKQGAFDYGYTF. The CDR3 DNA sequence: TGCGCCAGCAGTAAACAGGGGGCGTTTGACTATGGCTACACCTTC.

This chain joins TRBV19 and TRBJ1-2; the match to TRBD1 covers 7 bases. The CDR3 loop spans 13 amino acids. Germline CDR1 and CDR2: LNHDA and SQIVND (reference sequence). The ends lost 6 bases at V and 7 bases at J; junction bases unmatched: 8. The CDR3 spells CASSPTGMFGYTF. The DNA of the CDR3 is TGTGCCAGTAGCCCGACAGGGATGTTTGGCTACACCTTC.

V is TRBV6-1 and J is TRBJ1-4; possibly TRBD1 for D (6 bases). CDR1 is MNHNS and CDR2 is SASEGT in the germline V gene. There are 13 residues in the CDR3. V was shortened by 2 bases and J by 6 bases, with 7 bases between the two germline ends. The CDR3 region is CASSERQDEKLFF. Here the CDR3 DNA reads TGTGCCAGCAGTGAACGACAGGATGAAAAACTGTTTTTT.

This rearrangement joins TRBV7-9 to TRBJ2-1; TRBD2 matches at 10 bases. The CDR3 length is 17 residues. With 3 bases clipped from V and 5 bases from J, the junction kept 10 bases outside the gene matches. Germline V gene lookup returns CDR1 SEHNR and CDR2 FQNEAQ (reference sequence). The CDR3 DNA reads TGTGCCAGCAGCTTGTACCCTAGCGGGGGCCCAAACAATGAGCAGTTCTTC. It codes for CASSLYPSGGPNNEQFF.

This chain connects TRBV5-4 to TRBJ1-1, with TRBD1 matching over 9 bases. The CDR3 spans 14 residues. The junction had 8 bases not matched to a gene; V was cut back by 7 bases and J by 4 bases. Germline V gives CDR1 SGHNT, CDR2 YYREEE (reference sequence). The CDR3 loop is CASLNRDRATEAFF. In nucleotides, the CDR3 is TGTGCCAGCCTAAACCGGGACAGGGCCACTGAAGCTTTCTTT.

This rearrangement joins TRBV10-2 to TRBJ1-2, with D unresolved. Trimming shortened V by 0 bases and J by 1 base, and 15 bases separated the two germline ends. CDR3 length equals 17 residues. The V gene's germline CDR1 is WSHSY and CDR2 SAAADI. Here the CDR3 DNA reads TGCGCCAGCAGTGAGTCCCTTTTTGGCGGAATTAACTATGGCTACACCTTC. It encodes CASSESLFGGINYGYTF.